The next 23 T cell receptor beta chains were all read from a single sample in a study of blood T cell repertoires in COVID-19. The repertoire was sequenced with immunoSEQ multiplex PCR; TCRdb's copy has only in-frame clones and lacks some. The sample consists of roughly 250,000 clones, roughly four fifths of them appearing once. The material sequenced was peripheral blood. The receptors stem from a woman in her seventies with acute or convalescent COVID-19.

The chain carries TRBV7-2 and TRBJ1-1, with 7 bases identical to TRBD1. The germline V gene has CDR1 SGHTA and CDR2 FQGNSA. Losses at the gene ends were 5 bases for V and 5 bases for J; bases not matched to a gene: 2. The CDR3 covers 12 residues. The CDR3 here is CASSRGQTEAFF. DNA of the CDR3: TGTGCCAGCAGCAGGGGGCAAACTGAAGCTTTCTTT.

The CDR3 here is CAISDPRNTEAFF. The CDR3 DNA sequence: TGTGCCATCAGTGACCCCAGGAACACTGAAGCTTTCTTT. This sequence joins TRBV10-3 and TRBJ1-1, with D uncertain. Germline CDR1 and CDR2: ENHRY and SYGVKD. CDR3 length equals 13 residues. The V end lost 3 bases, the J end lost 1 base, and 6 bases lay between the germline ends.

The genes are TRBV29-1 and TRBJ2-7; no reliable D call. The germline V and J ends were trimmed by 5 bases and 2 bases, with 7 bases remaining between them. This CDR3 is built from 11 residues. CDR1 is SQVTM, CDR2 ANQGSEA, per germline. The CDR3 loop is CSVILAYEQYF. The CDR3 DNA follows: TGCAGCGTTATTCTCGCCTACGAGCAGTACTTC.

This clone was seen only once. This chain uses TRBV6-6 with TRBJ1-2; a possible D gene is TRBD1 (5 bases). Germline CDR1 and CDR2: MNHNY and SVGAGI (reference sequence). The CDR3 totals 16 residues. Trimming removed 4 bases from V and 6 bases from J, with 21 bases in between. The CDR3 bases are TGTGCCAGCAGTTCCCGTGAAGGGGCCTCTCCAAATGGCTACACCTTC. Its protein product is CASSSREGASPNGYTF.

V gene TRBV5-1 combines with J gene TRBJ2-7; 7 nucleotides agree with TRBD1. The CDR3 is 14 amino acids. Germline lookup yields CDR1 SGHRS and CDR2 YFSETQ. With 3 bases clipped from V and 2 bases from J, the junction kept 5 bases outside the gene matches. The CDR3 reads CASSSTGLAYEQYF. The CDR3 DNA is TGCGCCAGCAGCTCGACAGGGTTGGCCTACGAGCAGTACTTC.

The rearrangement uses TRBV28 and TRBJ2-7; TRBD2 is a possible D gene (5 bases). The V gene lost 5 bases and the J gene lost 2 bases, with 7 bases spanning the gap. The CDR3 is made up of 12 amino acids. The germline gives CDR1 MDHEN, CDR2 SYDVKM. CDR3 region: CASSEGTYEQYF. CDR3 sequence (DNA): TGTGCCAGCAGTGAGGGCACCTACGAGCAGTACTTC.

About this clone itself: The same CDR3 is also encoded by other DNA sequences in this sample. The rearrangement links TRBV7-9 to TRBJ2-3; possibly TRBD2 for D (7 bases). V lost 1 base, J lost 3 bases, and 11 bases lay in between. Germline CDR1 and CDR2: SEHNR and FQNEAQ (reference sequence). This CDR3 contains 15 residues. The CDR3 region is CASSLGGGVTDTQYF. The CDR3 DNA is TGTGCCAGCAGCTTAGGCGGGGGCGTTACAGATACGCAGTATTTT.

The gene calls are TRBV30 and TRBJ2-2; D is unclear. CDR1 and CDR2 (germline): GTSNPN, SVGIG (reference sequence). The V and J ends lost 3 bases and 7 bases respectively, with 6 bases between them. The CDR3 is 11 residues long. This CDR3 is CAWSRNGELFF. The CDR3 bases are TGTGCCTGGAGCAGAAACGGGGAGCTGTTTTTT. The full variable domain, its missing parts supplied by reference TRBV30 and TRBJ2-2, is SQTIHQWPATLVQPVGSPLSLECTVEGTSNPNLYWYRQAAGRGLQLLFYSVGIGQISSEVPQNLSASRPQDRQFILSSKKLLLSDSGFYLCAWSRNGELFFGEGSRLTVL.

The chain is built from TRBV24-1 and TRBJ2-1; D is possibly TRBD2 (5 bases). The CDR3 covers 16 residues. V was cut by 3 bases and J by 3 bases, with 14 bases left in between. The germline CDR1 and CDR2 sequences are KGHDR and SFDVKD. The CDR3, as DNA: TGTGCCACCAGTGATGCGAGGGCACTATACTACAATGAGCAGTTCTTC. Protein sequence: CATSDARALYYNEQFF.

The rearrangement links TRBV6-5 to TRBJ2-7; D is possibly TRBD2 (6 bases). This CDR3 is 16 amino acids long. Trimming removed 0 bases from V and 0 bases from J, with 12 bases in between. Germline CDR1 MNHEY, CDR2 SVGAGI. CDR3 nucleotides: TGTGCCAGCAGTTACTCAGGCCGGGGGAGCTCCTACGAGCAGTACTTC. Translation: CASSYSGRGSSYEQYF.

About this clone: The junction and the germline gene differ at one end; a read error may be behind it. V usage is TRBV19 and J usage is TRBJ2-5; 7 nucleotides match TRBD1. From germline, CDR1 is LNHDA and CDR2 SQIVND (reference sequence). The CDR3 spans 14 residues. Here the CDR3 DNA reads TGTGCCAGTAGTGTAGACAGGGTCGGGGAGACCCAGTACTTC. This codes for CASSVDRVGETQYF.

There are a few counts of this clone. V usage is TRBV24-1 and J usage is TRBJ2-6, with 9 bases aligning to TRBD1. Unmatched junction bases numbered 5, after V lost 4 bases and J lost 2 bases. This CDR3 is 17 amino acids long. The germline V gene encodes CDR1 KGHDR and CDR2 SFDVKD. CDR3 loop: CATSDPRTGAGANVLTF. DNA for the CDR3: TGTGCCACCAGTGACCCTAGGACAGGGGCTGGGGCCAACGTCCTGACTTTC.

This chain connects TRBV7-2 to TRBJ2-5; D might be TRBD1 (6 bases). The CDR3 runs 17 residues. The ends were cut back, 5 bases at V and 0 bases at J, with 19 bases in the middle. Germline CDR1 SGHTA, CDR2 FQGNSA. CDR3 loop: CASSLYLRGRNQETQYF. CDR3 nucleotide sequence: TGTGCCAGCAGCCTATATCTCAGGGGACGGAACCAAGAGACCCAGTACTTC.

Only one count was recorded for this clone. The rearrangement uses TRBV12-3 or TRBV12-4 and TRBJ1-2, with D unclear. The germline V and J ends were trimmed by 2 bases and 0 bases, with 4 bases remaining between them. The CDR3 loop spans 13 amino acids. The CDR3 spells CASSLRTNYGYTF. The DNA of the CDR3 is TGTGCCAGCAGTTTACGTACTAACTATGGCTACACCTTC.

The chain employs TRBV4-2 and TRBJ1-5; no definite D call. V was pared by 7 bases and J by 5 bases, with 15 bases between. The germline CDR1 and CDR2 sequences are LGHNA and YNFKEQ. The CDR3 covers 14 residues. The CDR3: CASTHLHGDQPQHF. The CDR3 DNA reads as TGTGCCAGCACTCATCTCCACGGGGATCAGCCCCAGCATTTT.

This chain connects TRBV7-9 to TRBJ1-2; 7 bases are shared with TRBD1. Unmatched junction bases numbered 7, after V lost 5 bases and J lost 7 bases. This CDR3 is 13 amino acids long. CDR1 and CDR2 (germline): SEHNR, FQNEAQ (reference sequence). The chain's CDR3 is CASSPPYRGGYTF. Here the CDR3 DNA reads TGTGCCAGCAGCCCCCCCTACAGGGGTGGCTACACCTTC.

The V and J genes are TRBV5-1 and TRBJ1-4; TRBD1 aligns across 7 bases. This CDR3 is built from 15 residues. Germline trimming cut 5 bases from V and 5 bases from J; bases unmatched to any gene: 9. The V gene's germline CDR1 is SGHRS and CDR2 YFSETQ. CDR3 DNA: TGCGCCAGCAGTTCATGGGGACAGAAAAATGAAAAACTGTTTTTT. Translated, it gives CASSSWGQKNEKLFF.

The chain has TRBV2 and TRBJ1-5, with 8 bases identical to TRBD1. CDR1 is SNHLY and CDR2 is FYNNEI in the germline V gene. The CDR3 extends over 15 amino acids. The V gene end was trimmed by 6 bases and the J gene end by 4 bases; junction bases not matched to a gene: 8. Here the CDR3 DNA reads TGTGCCAGCAGCAACGACAGGGGCAGTAATCAGCCCCAGCATTTT. Translating gives CASSNDRGSNQPQHF.

The rearrangement joins TRBV7-9 to TRBJ1-5, with D uncertain. In germline, CDR1 is SEHNR, CDR2 FQNEAQ (reference sequence). V was cut by 8 bases and J by 3 bases, with 8 bases left in between. The length of the CDR3 is 12 residues. DNA for the CDR3: TGTGCCAGCGGCTCACTCAATCAGCCCCAGCATTTT. This encodes CASGSLNQPQHF.

J is TRBJ2-3 and V is TRBV5-1; 7 bases align to TRBD1. CDR1 SGHRS and CDR2 YFSETQ come from the germline V gene. The CDR3 sequence is 16 residues long. J gave up 2 bases and V 0 bases, and 6 bases lay outside the gene matches. This CDR3 is CASSLGGTAITDTQYF. The CDR3, as DNA: TGCGCCAGCAGCTTGGGGGGGACAGCGATCACAGATACGCAGTATTTT.

The J gene is TRBJ2-6, the V gene TRBV18, with 9 bases fitting TRBD1. Germline-derived CDR1 and CDR2 are KGHSH and LQKENI. The CDR3 has 18 residues. J gave up 4 bases and V 3 bases, and 10 bases lay outside the gene matches. CDR3 protein: CASSPNSGTGPGANVLTF. The CDR3 bases are TGTGCCAGCTCACCTAACTCCGGGACAGGGCCCGGGGCCAACGTCCTGACTTTC.

The chain combines TRBV7-9 with TRBJ1-3, with a possible D match to TRBD1 (6 bases). The V end was cut by 5 bases, the J end by 4 bases, with 12 bases between. The CDR3 is made up of 14 amino acids. The germline CDR1 and CDR2 sequences are SEHNR and FQNEAQ (reference sequence). CDR3 loop: CASSAPGTGNTIYF. The CDR3 DNA reads TGTGCCAGCAGCGCGCCCGGGACAGGAAACACCATATATTTT.

The chain uses TRBV6-5 and TRBJ1-6, with unresolved D. There are 15 residues in the CDR3. Germline CDR1 MNHEY, CDR2 SVGAGI. V lost 7 bases and J 9 bases, leaving 19 bases between the germline ends. The CDR3 sequence: CASMNEGILVSPLHF. In DNA form, the CDR3 reads TGTGCCAGCATGAACGAGGGCATTTTGGTTTCACCCCTCCACTTT.